Listed below are T cell receptor beta chains from one sample, sequenced in a study of blood T cell repertoires in COVID-19. Profiling relied on immunoSEQ multiplex PCR, and the TCRdb table lists in-frame clones only, not all of them. Among more than 300,000 clones listed, around 90% were seen once. What was sequenced was peripheral blood. These receptors were obtained from a middle-aged woman with COVID-19, enrolled during active disease. CDR3s include the opening cysteine and the closing phenylalanine or tryptophan. Fields, in order: V gene, J gene, CDR3 protein.

V: TRBV28
J: TRBJ2-7
CDR3: CASSTSLTLWSEQYF

V: TRBV9
J: TRBJ2-7
CDR3: CASSVAGGPYEQYF

V: TRBV27
J: TRBJ2-1
CDR3: CASSPRTDRGDNEQFF

V: TRBV14
J: TRBJ1-5
CDR3: CASSQESFQPQHF

V: TRBV5-6
J: TRBJ2-7
CDR3: CASSLLTGLLTYEQYF

V: TRBV18
J: TRBJ1-4
CDR3: CASSRDRHEKLFF

V: TRBV5-1
J: TRBJ2-2
CDR3: CASSPSRGGYTGELFF

V: TRBV30
J: TRBJ1-1
CDR3: CAWSTHQDTEAFF

V: TRBV28
J: TRBJ1-1
CDR3: CASSPLTMDIIAATSEAFF

V: TRBV7-2
J: TRBJ2-1
CDR3: CASSLGGGVRHNEQFF

V: TRBV5-1
J: TRBJ2-1
CDR3: CASSLARGAIYNEQFF

V: TRBV11-2
J: TRBJ2-1
CDR3: CASSLVGGSYNEQFF

V: TRBV7-8
J: TRBJ2-7
CDR3: CASSLGHRDYEQYF

V: TRBV7-2
J: TRBJ2-5
CDR3: CASSANLLVQQTQYF

V: TRBV28
J: TRBJ1-3
CDR3: CASREQTGVENTIYF

V: TRBV5-1
J: TRBJ2-3
CDR3: CASSLTQDTQYF

V: TRBV18
J: TRBJ2-1
CDR3: CASSLGNEQFF

V: TRBV4-3
J: TRBJ1-6
CDR3: CASSQVIGANSPLHF

V: TRBV2
J: TRBJ2-7
CDR3: CASSEAQSYEQYF

V: TRBV28
J: TRBJ2-3
CDR3: CASGQGSRDTQYF